The T cell receptor beta chain described here comes from a study of shared clonotypes between healthy human individuals (TCRdb year 2020). In terms of the full investigation: Three men and a couple of women, aged 18 to 49 years, made up the cohort. For each donor, three plates each were used for CD4 naive and CD4 memory, two plates were used for CD8 naive, and one plate was used for CD8 memory. Per donor, leukapheresis produced somewhere between about 0.9 and 9.5 billion PBMCs. To increase sequencing depth and limit assay-specific biases, TCR repertoire library preparation and sequencing were carried out by different laboratories using diverse techniques. The study deeply sequenced blood TCR repertoires of about 5 healthy adults to estimate repertoire size and the extent of clonotype sharing between individuals. Results the study describes overall, beyond this receptor: Even with the large sequencing depth, rarefaction of the sorted-subset datasets indicated that sequencing was incomplete. Sampling was restricted to blood, and TCR repertoires in tissue are likely to differ from TCR repertoires in blood. The genetic and exposure-history diversity represented was limited by the small number of donors. Pairwise subsampling indicated that sequencing depth was expected to affect the degree of clonotype sharing among donors. Estimated clonotype richness was generally larger for naive than for memory subsets. Sharing across a handful of donors was observed for about 5% of naive CD4, 3% to 3.5% of naive CD8, 2% to 2.5% of memory CD4, and around 0.42% of memory CD8 clonotypes. Compared with non-shared clonotypes, clonotypes shared by all four sorted-subset donors had higher generation probabilities.

TCR CDR3 regions were amplified from genomic DNA by multiplex PCR using the deep immunoSEQ assay. Extracted genomic DNA from each cell subset was distributed evenly across all wells of several immunoSEQ 96-well plates, and each plate was treated as a replicate. For sorted subsets, approximately 200 ng of genomic DNA, equivalent to tens of thousands of T cell genomes, went into each replicate PCR. Purified libraries were quantified with a Qubit 3.0 fluorometer, sized on a Bioanalyzer 2100, and re-quantified with the KAPA Library Quantification kit. A separate single-read 150-cycle Illumina NextSeq 550 flow cell was used to sequence each immunoSEQ 96-well plate. As for the original processing: Because only junctional sequences without quality scores were contained in the immunoSEQ output, filtering matching that applied to full-length reads could not be performed. To assign V/J genes and CDR3, sequences were annotated against IMGT germline references using PyIR, a Python wrapper for IgBLAST v1.9. Any read was removed if the V/J assignment was weak (E-value above 1e-6), the CDR3 was missing, or the read contained stop codons, out-of-frame junctions, or ambiguous translated residues. V3J clonotypes were defined as sequences sharing an identical inferred V gene, J gene, and CDR3 amino acid sequence. Percentage overlap between repertoires was calculated by dividing the number of shared unique clonotypes by the size of the smaller repertoire. Three approaches were used to assess repertoire richness: RTK rarefaction, the Chao1 estimator, and Recon v2.1 estimates of unobserved clonotypes. Generation probabilities were computed with OLGA for all TCRbeta clonotypes obtained by the gDNA method from a few donors. The table was pulled from immuneACCESS by TCRdb, which kept in-frame rearrangements only. Such tables lose some clones; where checked, under half of the loss comes from unresolved V genes, and the rest has no known cause. The DNA was the basis for D and trimming; V, J and clone size are from that table. The sample table lists about 2.2 million clones, 93% of them with a count of one. In total, the top ten clones hold less than 2% of the sample.

CD8 naive samples consisted of CD45RO-negative cells that were positively selected for CCR7, yielding a CD45RA+CCR7+ population without TemRA cells. The donors were healthy, HIV-negative adults with no recently reported acute infections or vaccinations. Every donor was a Caucasian adult living in Nashville, Tennessee, USA. Blood was collected by leukapheresis, and PBMCs were isolated by Ficoll-Histopaque density gradient centrifugation and then cryopreserved in liquid nitrogen vapor phase. Analytical flow cytometry was used to check the purity and quantity of every magnetically sorted T cell population. From each sorted fraction, genomic DNA was isolated and quantified by UV absorbance on a Nanodrop 2000c. From a lookup of the germline V gene, CDR1 and CDR2 are LGHNA and YSLEER. The CDR3 covers 17 residues, taking in both the cysteine and the phenylalanine. This entry keeps only the CDR3 DNA: 51 bases, framed from base 1. Relative to germline, V is missing 0 bases and J is missing 0 bases, with 6 bases of the junction outside any gene match.

Remarks on this clone: No cognate antigen has been identified for it. Qualities for individual bases were not recorded, and no much larger clone is one base off. Other DNA sequences from this sample encode an identical CDR3 as well.

Sequenced material: naive CD8+ T cells from PBMCs. The cell subset or site label here, explained by the study, means: CD45RA+CCR7+. The clonotype originates from a man in his late teens or twenties in good health. Some clones in this sample may be carry-over from other donors' samples. Recombination connected TRBV4-3 to TRBJ2-3; 7 junctional bases match TRBD2. The base sequence is TGCGCCAGCAGCCAAGATGGGGAGGGACCTAGCACAGATACGCAGTATTTT. Translated, it gives CASSQDGEGPSTDTQYF.